The entry that follows covers one TCR beta chain sequence. The antigen is undetermined. The data were taken from a study of T cell responses to AZD1222 COVID-19 vaccine. For the study at large: Pooling of second doses given at about 4 or about 12 weeks was done.

The V end was cut by 1 base, the J end by 3 bases, with 4 bases between. In germline, CDR1 is SGHRS, CDR2 YFSETQ. This CDR3 contains 13 residues. Study results and caveats: Recipients of AZD1222 seropositive at baseline numbered only 6 or 7. Nearly half of the spike-specific TCRs reportedly recognize variant regions that carry no mutations. There were mostly white British donors and more females than males, and clonal diversity was possibly underestimated.

Clones were sequenced by immunoSEQ multiplex PCR, and TCRdb holds only the in-frame ones, with some missing. This table holds more than 50,000 clones, roughly 89% found once. The starting material was peripheral blood, obtained on day 0 of AZD1222 vaccination. This chain connects TRBV5-1 to TRBJ2-2; D call uncertain. The receptor was isolated from an adult in good health. CDR3 residues: CASSLLDTGELFF. CDR3 in DNA: TGCGCCAGCAGCTTGCTCGACACCGGGGAGCTGTTTTTT.